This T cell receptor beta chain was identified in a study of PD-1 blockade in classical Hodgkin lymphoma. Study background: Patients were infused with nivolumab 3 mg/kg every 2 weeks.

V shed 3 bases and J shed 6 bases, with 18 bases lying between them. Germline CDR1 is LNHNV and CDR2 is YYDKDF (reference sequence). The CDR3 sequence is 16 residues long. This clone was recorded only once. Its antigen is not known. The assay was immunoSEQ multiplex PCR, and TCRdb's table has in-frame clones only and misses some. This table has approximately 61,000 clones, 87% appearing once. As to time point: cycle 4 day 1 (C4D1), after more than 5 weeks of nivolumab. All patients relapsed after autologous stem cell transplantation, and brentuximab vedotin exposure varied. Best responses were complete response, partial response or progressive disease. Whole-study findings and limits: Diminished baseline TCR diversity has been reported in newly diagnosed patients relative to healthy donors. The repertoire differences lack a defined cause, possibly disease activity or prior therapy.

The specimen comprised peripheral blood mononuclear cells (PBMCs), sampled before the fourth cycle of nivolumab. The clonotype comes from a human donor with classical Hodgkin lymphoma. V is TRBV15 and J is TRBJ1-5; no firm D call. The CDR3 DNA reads TGTGCCACCAGCAGGCCGACGGATCGCTGGAGTCAGCCCCAGCATTTT. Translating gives CATSRPTDRWSQPQHF.